This TCR beta chain was found in a study of beta chain features in type 1 diabetes. Study summary: Patients did not differ from healthy donors in age, gender or cell yield.

Expressed TCRB transcripts were sequenced, since all the RNA that had been isolated was reverse transcribed. This table comes from immunoSEQ multiplex PCR, and its TCRdb copy is limited to in-frame clones, with some not included. The profile shows tens of thousands of clones, about 61% of them singletons. This clone was detected only a few times. Antigen specificity is unknown. Study-level results: Moderate but significant shortening of TCRB CDR3s was recorded in all four CD4+ subsets from Type 1 diabetes patients.

The CDR3 loop spans 15 amino acids. CDR1 MGHRA and CDR2 YSYEKL come from the germline V gene. Trimming shortened V by 1 base and J by 5 bases, and 14 bases separated the two germline ends. This TCR came from a woman aged 30 to 39 with type 1 diabetes. V gene TRBV4-1 combines with J gene TRBJ1-1; no firm D call. The source material was Tregs from blood. CDR3 nucleotide sequence: TGCGCCAGCAGCCAAGGGGGAGAGAGGAGAACTGAAGCTTTCTTT. As protein: CASSQGGERRTEAFF.